A single sample is the source of the 25 T cell receptor beta chains below, sequenced in a study of shared clonotypes between healthy human individuals. Produced via immunoSEQ multiplex PCR; TCRdb's table is partial and in-frame only. The sample includes 2.5 million or so clones, around nine tenths of them seen just once. Material for sequencing was naive CD4+ T cells sorted from blood. As to subset: CD45RA+ positively selected. All receptors derive from a man between 18 and 35 years old in good health.

The J gene is TRBJ1-4, the V gene TRBV6-1; TRBD1 aligns across 10 bases. Germline V gene sequence: CDR1 MNHNS, CDR2 SASEGT. This CDR3 has 14 amino acids. V shed 1 base and J 7 bases; nucleotides not matched to a gene: 0. This CDR3 is CASSEGDRGEKLFF. CDR3 coding DNA: TGTGCCAGCAGTGAAGGGGACAGGGGTGAAAAACTGTTTTTT.

V usage is TRBV6-6 and J usage is TRBJ1-3; no reliable D call. Germline CDR1 reads MNHNY; CDR2 reads SVGAGI (reference sequence). The V and J ends lost 0 bases and 0 bases respectively, with 9 bases between them. This CDR3 comprises 16 residues. CDR3: CASSYSSVSSGNTIYF. CDR3 in DNA: TGTGCCAGCAGTTACTCTTCTGTGAGCTCTGGAAACACCATATATTTT.

The rearrangement uses TRBV5-4 and TRBJ1-3, with 7 bases identical to TRBD1. Per germline, CDR1 SGHNT and CDR2 YYREEE (reference sequence). V lost 3 bases and J lost 4; bases outside the gene matches: 4. This CDR3 is 14 amino acids long. The CDR3 here is CASSSDREGNTIYF. CDR3 coding DNA: TGTGCCAGCAGCTCAGACAGGGAGGGAAACACCATATATTTT.

Worth noting for this clone: The sample carries other DNA sequences with the same CDR3. The chain is built from TRBV5-1 and TRBJ1-5; 10 bases agree with TRBD1. The V gene's germline CDR1 is SGHRS and CDR2 YFSETQ. CDR3 length: 15 amino acids. Losses at the gene ends were 4 bases for V and 3 bases for J; bases not matched to a gene: 4. In nucleotides, the CDR3 is TGCGCCAGCAGCCCGGGGACAGGGGACAATCAGCCCCAGCATTTT. Translated, it gives CASSPGTGDNQPQHF.

This chain joins TRBV5-4 and TRBJ1-2; D is undetermined. V was cut by 4 bases and J by 4 bases, with 14 bases left in between. This CDR3 is 14 amino acids long. CDR1 and CDR2 from the germline V gene are SGHNT and YYREEE (reference sequence). The CDR3 here is CASSRKDGIYGYTF. CDR3 bases: TGTGCCAGCAGCCGTAAGGACGGAATCTATGGCTACACCTTC.

This chain links TRBV27 with TRBJ2-7; D might be TRBD1 (5 bases). Germline-derived CDR1 and CDR2 are MNHEY and SMNVEV (reference sequence). Deletions cut 2 bases from V and 2 bases from J, with 19 bases between. The CDR3 consists of 17 residues. The chain's CDR3 is CASSLTPDSLGTYEQYF. The CDR3 coding sequence is TGTGCCAGCAGTTTAACTCCTGACAGTTTAGGAACCTACGAGCAGTACTTC.

The chain links TRBV6-1 to TRBJ2-2; either TRBD1 or TRBD2 may supply D (5 bases each). The CDR3 is 14 residues long. V lost 5 bases and J 7 bases, leaving 14 bases between the germline ends. In germline, CDR1 is MNHNS, CDR2 SASEGT. CDR3: CASSSNQGRGELFF. The CDR3 bases are TGTGCCAGCAGTAGTAATCAGGGACGCGGGGAGCTGTTTTTT.

V is TRBV7-2 and J is TRBJ2-5; 8 bases agree with TRBD2. Germline V gene sequence: CDR1 SGHTA, CDR2 FQGNSA. The CDR3 is 15 residues long. J was trimmed by 5 bases and V by 2 bases; bases with no gene match: 7. In DNA, the CDR3 is TGTGCCAGCAGCTTACGGGCGGGAGGAGGCGAGACCCAGTACTTC. Its protein product is CASSLRAGGGETQYF.

Notes on this clone: Other DNA sequences of this sample code for an identical CDR3. J is TRBJ1-5 and V is TRBV6-5, with 11 bases lining up with TRBD1. CDR3 length equals 15 residues. Germline CDR1 and CDR2: MNHEY and SVGAGI. V shed 6 bases, J shed 2 bases, and the junction held 3 bases outside the gene matches. The CDR3 DNA reads TGTGCCAGCAGACGGGACAGGGGGGGCAATCAGCCCCAGCATTTT. This translates into CASRRDRGGNQPQHF.

The chain is built from TRBV7-2 and TRBJ2-3; D is ambiguous. V dropped 1 base and J dropped 7 bases, with 3 bases sitting between them. Germline-derived CDR1 and CDR2 are SGHTA and FQGNSA. This CDR3 region has 11 residues. CDR3 sequence (DNA): TGTGCCAGCAGCTTAGAAAATACGCAGTATTTT. Amino acids: CASSLENTQYF.

This chain joins TRBV2 and TRBJ1-5; 9 nucleotides match TRBD1. Per the germline V gene, CDR1 is SNHLY and CDR2 is FYNNEI. This CDR3 contains 16 residues. V shed 4 bases, J shed 3 bases, and the junction held 7 bases outside the gene matches. The CDR3 nucleotides read TGTGCCAGCAGTGTAAAGGGGACAGGGAACAATCAGCCCCAGCATTTT. Amino acid sequence: CASSVKGTGNNQPQHF.

V gene TRBV6-6 combines with J gene TRBJ2-2, with 10 positions matching TRBD1. CDR1 and CDR2 (germline): MNHNY, SVGAGI (reference sequence). V dropped 6 bases and J dropped 1; count of bases not matched to a gene: 5. The CDR3 contains 16 residues. The CDR3 is CASSRDRGQNTGELFF. The CDR3, as DNA: TGTGCCAGCAGCCGAGACAGGGGGCAGAACACCGGGGAGCTGTTTTTT.

The J gene is TRBJ1-6, the V gene TRBV7-2; D might be TRBD1 (6 bases). The germline V gene has CDR1 SGHTA and CDR2 FQGNSA. Trimming cost V 4 bases and J 7 bases, with 11 bases left between them. This CDR3 is 14 amino acids long. The CDR3 region is CASSSQGRNSPLHF. The DNA for the CDR3 is TGTGCCAGCAGCTCCCAGGGGAGGAATTCACCCCTCCACTTT.

J is TRBJ2-2 and V is TRBV9; D tentatively fits TRBD1 or TRBD2 (5 bases each). The CDR3 has 14 residues. The germline V gene has CDR1 SGDLS and CDR2 YYNGEE. The V end lost 3 bases, the J end lost 7 bases, and 13 bases lay between the germline ends. CDR3 sequence reads: CASSAGTTFGELFF. The CDR3, as DNA: TGTGCCAGCAGCGCTGGGACGACATTCGGGGAGCTGTTTTTT.

The rearrangement links TRBV19 to TRBJ2-1; D not certain. The germline V gene encodes CDR1 LNHDA and CDR2 SQIVND (reference sequence). Trimming removed 6 bases from V and 10 bases from J, with 19 bases in between. The CDR3 loop spans 14 amino acids. The CDR3 coding sequence is TGTGCCAGTAGGCGCAATGCGGCAGTGAAGGAGCAGTTCTTC. Translation: CASRRNAAVKEQFF.

V usage is TRBV11-2 and J usage is TRBJ2-3, with TRBD1 identical over 10 bases. Looked up from germline, CDR1 is SGHAT and CDR2 is FQNNGV. The CDR3 runs 15 residues. The J segment lost 6 bases and the V segment lost 5 bases, leaving 8 bases of the junction unmatched. The CDR3 DNA sequence: TGTGCCAGCAGCCCTGACAGGGGGCGAGGGGATACGCAGTATTTT. Translating gives CASSPDRGRGDTQYF.

V usage is TRBV7-9 and J usage is TRBJ2-7, with D possibly matching TRBD2 (6 bases). V was shortened by 1 base and J by 5 bases, with 15 bases between the two germline ends. This CDR3 is 15 amino acids long. Germline CDR1 reads SEHNR; CDR2 reads FQNEAQ (reference sequence). The CDR3 is CASSLDYPSGDEQYF. The CDR3 coding sequence is TGTGCCAGCAGCTTAGACTACCCCTCGGGGGACGAGCAGTACTTC.

Written as DNA, the CDR3 is TGTGCCAGCAGCCGGAGGGGAACCTACGAGCAGTACTTC. Amino acids: CASSRRGTYEQYF. The chain couples TRBV5-4 to TRBJ2-7; the D gene is possibly TRBD2 (6 bases). Germline assignment: CDR1 SGHNT and CDR2 YYREEE (reference sequence). CDR3 length: 13 amino acids. Trimming left V 4 bases short and J 2 bases short, with 10 bases between.

The table lists this clone with a count of one. The chain has TRBV7-8 and TRBJ2-1; 9 nucleotides agree with TRBD2. The CDR3 runs to 15 residues. Trimming at V came to 5 bases and at J to 4 bases, leaving 6 bases not matched to a gene. CDR1 is SGHVS, CDR2 FQNEAQ, per germline. CDR3 DNA: TGTGCCAGCAGCCACCGACTAGCGGCATACAATGAGCAGTTCTTC. The encoded protein is CASSHRLAAYNEQFF.

The V and J genes are TRBV30 and TRBJ2-6, with 8 bases matching TRBD1. CDR3 length: 17 residues. Per the germline V gene, CDR1 is GTSNPN and CDR2 is SVGIG (reference sequence). Unmatched junction bases numbered 8, after V lost 0 bases and J lost 4 bases. CDR3 in amino acids: CAWSVDRGNFGANVLTF. CDR3 in DNA: TGTGCCTGGAGTGTAGACAGGGGAAACTTCGGGGCCAACGTCCTGACTTTC.

The chain recombines TRBV5-8 with TRBJ1-1; 7 bases are a match to TRBD1. The CDR3 extends over 15 amino acids. V lost 3 bases and J lost 1; bases outside the gene matches: 6. From germline, CDR1 is SGHTS and CDR2 YDEGEE. The CDR3 DNA follows: TGTGCCAGCAGCTCACAGGGGAGGGGGAACACTGAAGCTTTCTTT. It codes for CASSSQGRGNTEAFF. The full variable domain, rest sourced from reference TRBV5-8 and TRBJ1-1, is EAGVTQSPTHLIKTRGQQATLRCSPISGHTSVYWYQQALGLGLQFLLWYDEGEERNRGNFPPRFSGRQFPNYSSELNVNALELEDSALYLCASSSQGRGNTEAFFGQGTRLTVV.

The chain uses TRBV25-1 and TRBJ2-5, with D perhaps given as TRBD1 or TRBD2 (5 bases each). This CDR3 region has 16 residues. V lost 5 bases to trimming and J lost 2 bases, with 18 bases between them. CDR1 is MGHDK, CDR2 SYGVNS, per germline. DNA for the CDR3: TGTGCCAGCAGTCCATTGGGGGTCCGAGATCAAGAGACCCAGTACTTC. Translated, it gives CASSPLGVRDQETQYF.

The DNA of the CDR3 is TGCGCCAGCAGCTCGGTCCCTGGAAACACCATATATTTT. Protein sequence: CASSSVPGNTIYF. The chain recombines TRBV5-1 with TRBJ1-3; D is undetermined. The germline V and J ends were trimmed by 3 bases and 2 bases, with 6 bases remaining between them. This CDR3 is 13 amino acids long. The germline gives CDR1 SGHRS, CDR2 YFSETQ.

The rearrangement uses TRBV9 and TRBJ1-2; 7 bases match TRBD1. Unmatched junction bases numbered 11, after V lost 4 bases and J lost 8 bases. Germline V CDR1 and CDR2: SGDLS, YYNGEE. The length of the CDR3 is 14 residues. The CDR3 is CASSPGTVLGGYTF. Written as DNA, the CDR3 is TGTGCCAGCAGCCCCGGGACAGTCCTGGGCGGCTACACCTTC.

The chain has TRBV6-1 and TRBJ2-5; 9 bases match TRBD1. Germline loops: CDR1 MNHNS, CDR2 SASEGT. Trimming cost V 5 bases and J 6 bases; bases outside gene matches: 10. The CDR3 covers 15 residues. The CDR3 sequence: CASSQYGTGFQTQYF. For the CDR3, the DNA is TGTGCCAGCAGTCAATACGGGACAGGGTTTCAGACCCAGTACTTC.